What follows describes a single T cell receptor beta chain. Its target is not known. This sample was included in a study of beta chain features in type 1 diabetes. Broader study findings: Among patients with Type 1 diabetes, TCRB CDR3s were moderately but significantly shorter in every one of the four CD4+ subsets.

Germline assignment: CDR1 LGHNA and CDR2 YNFKEQ. CDR3 length: 18 amino acids. Trimming cost V 0 bases and J 6 bases; bases outside gene matches: 15. The entirety of the isolated RNA underwent reverse transcription, so expressed TCRB transcripts were sequenced. Here immunoSEQ multiplex PCR was the method, and the copy in TCRdb shows in-frame clones only, minus some. The sample has under 350,000 clones; around 22% are singletons. This chain uses TRBV4-2 with TRBJ2-3, with 7 bases fitting TRBD2. The sequence was obtained from a woman aged 25-40 years with type 1 diabetes. The sample was naive CD4+ T cells from blood. CDR3: CASSQEGVSAGVSDTQYF. The CDR3 DNA follows: TGTGCCAGCAGCCAAGAAGGGGTTTCGGCGGGAGTATCCGATACGCAGTATTTT.